These T cell receptor beta chains were read from a single sample in a study of a mutant IDH1 vaccine in newly diagnosed glioma. The repertoire was sequenced with immunoSEQ multiplex PCR; TCRdb's copy has only in-frame clones and lacks some. This sample carries more than 40,000 clones, around 80% of them seen once, and the ten largest clones take 1.8%. Their recognized antigens are unknown. Sequences were derived from PBMCs, sampled from a glioma patient whose treatment included an IDH1 peptide vaccine. The origin of the receptors is a woman aged 35 to 49 with glioma. CDR3s include the opening cysteine and the closing phenylalanine or tryptophan. A D gene is named only where the DNA matches it firmly. For some rows the clone size is stated as once, few or many, or as a class when expanded; others skip it.

V	J	size	D	CDR3	DNA
TRBV5-4	TRBJ1-2	NA	TRBD1	CASSPGDRVYGYTF	TGTGCCAGCAGCCCGGGGGACAGAGTCTATGGCTACACCTTC
TRBV18	TRBJ1-6	NA	TRBD1	CASSPVQGAYNSPLHF	TGTGCCAGCTCACCAGTACAGGGGGCTTATAATTCACCCCTCCACTTT
TRBV7-6	TRBJ2-7	NA	NA	CASSLVTGPLLGEQYF	TGTGCCAGCAGCTTAGTCACAGGTCCTCTGCTAGGCGAGCAGTACTTC
TRBV4-3	TRBJ1-6	NA	NA	CASSQGGGDSPLHF	TGCGCCAGCAGCCAAGGAGGCGGAGATTCACCCCTCCACTTT
TRBV6-1	TRBJ1-2	once	NA	CASSEEEFYGYTF	TGTGCCAGCAGTGAAGAGGAGTTCTATGGCTACACCTTC
TRBV20-1	TRBJ2-7	once	NA	CSAPVRGEQYF	TGCAGTGCCCCCGTCAGGGGTGAGCAGTACTTC
TRBV2	TRBJ2-3	NA	NA	CASTSTGPDTQYF	TGTGCCAGCACAAGTACAGGTCCAGATACGCAGTATTTT
TRBV7-9	TRBJ2-3	NA	TRBD2	CASSRTSGGSTDTQYF	TGTGCCAGCAGCCGTACTAGCGGGGGAAGCACAGATACGCAGTATTTT
TRBV9	TRBJ1-1	NA	NA	CASTRTGGNTEAFF	TGTGCCAGCACCCGAACTGGGGGCAACACTGAAGCTTTCTTT
TRBV11-3	TRBJ2-1	NA	NA	CASSLNRDIDEQFF	TGTGCCAGCAGCCTGAACCGGGATATCGATGAGCAGTTCTTC
TRBV5-4	TRBJ2-3	NA	TRBD2	CASSLNSGTDTQYF	TGTGCCAGCAGCCTGAATAGCGGGACAGATACGCAGTATTTT